A single sample gave rise to the 8 T cell receptor beta chains below, sequenced in a study of blood T cell repertoires in COVID-19. The data were produced by immunoSEQ multiplex PCR, yet TCRdb's version contains in-frame clones alone and is incomplete. The data hold 200,000 to 250,000 clones, with approximately 86% observed a single time. Material for sequencing was peripheral blood. Every receptor here comes from a woman aged 50 to 65 with COVID-19, enrolled during active disease.

The V call is TRBV4-1, the J call TRBJ1-6; 7 bases map to TRBD1. V was clipped by 3 bases and J by 0 bases; unmatched bases: 5. Germline V gene sequence: CDR1 MGHRA, CDR2 YSYEKL. This CDR3 comprises 17 residues. The CDR3 nucleotides are TGCGCCAGCAGCCAGCCGACAGGGTACTCCTATAATTCACCCCTCCACTTT. It translates to CASSQPTGYSYNSPLHF.

This sequence joins TRBV7-9 and TRBJ2-7, with no clear D. Trimming left V 5 bases short and J 3 bases short, with 14 bases between. The CDR3 spans 14 residues. In germline, CDR1 is SEHNR, CDR2 FQNEAQ (reference sequence). The CDR3 reads CASSTDFPLYEQYV. The CDR3 DNA reads TGTGCCAGCAGCACCGACTTTCCCCTCTACGAGCAGTACGTC.

This chain joins TRBV10-3 and TRBJ1-2; maybe TRBD1 (6 bases). The CDR3 has 16 residues. Germline values: CDR1 ENHRY, CDR2 SYGVKD. Trimming pared 3 bases from V and 0 bases from J, leaving 14 bases between. CDR3 sequence: CAISEGGGQTNYGYTF. CDR3 bases: TGTGCCATCAGTGAAGGGGGAGGGCAGACTAACTATGGCTACACCTTC.

This clone was detected once. This chain uses TRBV30 with TRBJ2-7; a possible D gene is TRBD1 (6 bases). Per germline, CDR1 GTSNPN and CDR2 SVGIG (reference sequence). This CDR3 spans 14 amino acids. V lost 0 bases, J lost 6 bases, and 15 bases lay in between. The CDR3 sequence: CAWSVGDIKTEQYF. DNA for the CDR3: TGTGCCTGGAGTGTAGGGGACATCAAAACCGAGCAGTACTTC.

The V and J genes are TRBV19 and TRBJ1-1, with D uncertain. V lost 6 bases and J 5 bases, leaving 13 bases between the germline ends. In germline, CDR1 is LNHDA, CDR2 SQIVND (reference sequence). This CDR3 comprises 13 residues. CDR3 residues: CASSFALRTEAFF. The CDR3 DNA is TGTGCCAGTAGCTTTGCCCTTCGGACTGAAGCTTTCTTT.

The chain uses TRBV3-1 (or the pseudogene TRBV3-2) and TRBJ1-3; D is undetermined. V was pared by 4 bases and J by 2 bases, with 24 bases between. Per the germline V gene, CDR1 is LGHDT and CDR2 is YNNKEL (reference sequence). This CDR3 has 19 amino acids. The CDR3 region is CASSPFNSPGRRAGNTIYF. CDR3 coding DNA: TGTGCCAGCAGCCCGTTCAACTCCCCGGGGAGGAGGGCTGGAAACACCATATATTTT.

The chain is built from TRBV4-1 and TRBJ2-7, with D tentatively TRBD2 (7 bases). Germline lookup yields CDR1 MGHRA and CDR2 YSYEKL. The CDR3 has 16 residues. Deletions cut 0 bases from V and 4 bases from J, with 16 bases between. The CDR3 DNA reads as TGCGCCAGCAGCCAAGAGGTTGGGGGGGCCCTATACGAGCAGTACTTC. Amino acids: CASSQEVGGALYEQYF.

V and J are TRBV30 and TRBJ1-4; D may be TRBD1 (5 bases). V was shortened by 7 bases and J by 3 bases, with 15 bases between the two germline ends. Per germline, CDR1 GTSNPN and CDR2 SVGIG (reference sequence). The CDR3 is 14 amino acids. The CDR3 loop reads CASRLPGSNEKLFF. The CDR3 region has the DNA TGTGCCTCCAGACTTCCAGGGTCTAATGAAAAACTGTTTTTT.